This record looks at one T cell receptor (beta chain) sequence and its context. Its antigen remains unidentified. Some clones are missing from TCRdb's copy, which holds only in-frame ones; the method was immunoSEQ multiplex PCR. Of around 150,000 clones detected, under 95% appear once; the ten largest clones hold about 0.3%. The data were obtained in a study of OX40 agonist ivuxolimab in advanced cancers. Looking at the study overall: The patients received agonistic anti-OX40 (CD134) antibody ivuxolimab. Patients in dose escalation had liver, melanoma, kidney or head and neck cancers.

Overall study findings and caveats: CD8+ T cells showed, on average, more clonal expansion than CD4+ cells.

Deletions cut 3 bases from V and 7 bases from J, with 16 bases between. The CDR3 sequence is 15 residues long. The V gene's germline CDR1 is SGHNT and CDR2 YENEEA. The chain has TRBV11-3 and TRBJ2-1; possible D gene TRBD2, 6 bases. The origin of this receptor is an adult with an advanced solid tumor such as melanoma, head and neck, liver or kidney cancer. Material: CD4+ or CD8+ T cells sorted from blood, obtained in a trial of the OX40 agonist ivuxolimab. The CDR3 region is CASSFEGGVTNEQFF. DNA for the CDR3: TGTGCCAGCAGCTTTGAAGGCGGGGTGACGAATGAGCAGTTCTTC.